The T cell receptor beta chain under discussion was sequenced for a study of T-cell memory formation after mild COVID-19. Study in general: Largely donor-specific sequence clusters came from a couple of donors.

This clonotype was detected only a few times. Its antigen remains unidentified. Whole-study results and caveats: Of the contracting clones, CD4+ ones lay mainly in CM and EM, and CD8+ ones in EMRA.

In TCRdb, the 5' RACE reads were re-called with MiXCR into one record per CDR3 protein. Of a few hundred thousand distinct CDR3 sequences listed, roughly 25% were seen once; the top ten hold around 12%. The sample was PBMCs or a T cell subset sorted from them (not recorded which). The TCR originated in an adult woman who had mild COVID-19 (a few samples of this study predate the infection). Cell type and time point are not known.

CDR3 sequence reads: CSGTGNSGNTIYF. The CDR3 nucleotides are TGCAGCGGGACGGGAAACTCTGGAAACACCATATATTTT. The rearrangement uses TRBV29-1 and TRBJ1-3; D is ambiguous. The CDR3 runs to 13 residues. Between the trimmed V and J ends, which lost 7 bases and 0 bases, there was a span of 10 bases. Germline-derived CDR1 and CDR2 are SQVTM and ANQGSEA.